This T cell receptor beta chain was sequenced in a study of CD8 T cell repertoires and HIV-1 epitope variants. Looking at the study overall: Each of Twenty-five Gag and Nef epitope peptides stimulated a separate culture. Epitopes were three Gag families plus Nef HW9 and YT9. Separate from the cultures, 1M uncultured T cells served as baseline.

Turning to this clone: Antigen: not known.

Findings of the study overall: No clonotypes responded to the TAALDMSHF plasma variant; about five recognized KF9, one HW9.

The protocol was immunoSEQ multiplex PCR, while the TCRdb copy is restricted to in-frame clones and leaves out a portion. Among some 100,000 clones listed, roughly 81% were seen once. Sequencing input: uncultured baseline CD8+ T cells from peripheral blood mononuclear cells (PBMCs). This TCR was sampled from a male donor with HIV.

CDR3 DNA: TGTGCCAGCAGCTTATCTGTGGGGAACATTCAGTACTTC. Amino acids: CASSLSVGNIQYF. The J gene is TRBJ2-4, the V gene TRBV7-9; D is ambiguous. V lost 2 bases, J lost 7 bases, and 9 bases lay in between. This CDR3 is 13 amino acids long. Germline loops: CDR1 SEHNR, CDR2 FQNEAQ (reference sequence).